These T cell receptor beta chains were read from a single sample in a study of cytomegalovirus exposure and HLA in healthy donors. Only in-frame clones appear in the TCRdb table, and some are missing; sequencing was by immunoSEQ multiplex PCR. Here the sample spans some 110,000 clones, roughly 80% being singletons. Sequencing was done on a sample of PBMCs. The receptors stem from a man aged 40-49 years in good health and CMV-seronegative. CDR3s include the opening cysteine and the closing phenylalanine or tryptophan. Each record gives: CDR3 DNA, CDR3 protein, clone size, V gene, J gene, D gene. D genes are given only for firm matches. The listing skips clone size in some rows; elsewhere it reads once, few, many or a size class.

DNA: TGTGCCAGCATGATGGTCAGGACTGAAGCTTTCTTT
CDR3: CASMMVRTEAFF
size: -
V: TRBV2
J: TRBJ1-1
D: -

DNA: TGTGCCAGCAGCTCGGGGACTAGCGGGGGAGAGACCCAGTACTTC
CDR3: CASSSGTSGGETQYF
size: -
V: TRBV7-9
J: TRBJ2-5
D: TRBD2

DNA: TGTGCCAGCAGTGACTTGGCTAGGGGTGAAAAACTGTTTTTT
CDR3: CASSDLARGEKLFF
size: -
V: TRBV6-1
J: TRBJ1-4
D: -

DNA: TGTGCCAGCAGTCAGACAGGTTTGAACACTGAAGCTTTCTTT
CDR3: CASSQTGLNTEAFF
size: -
V: TRBV25-1
J: TRBJ1-1
D: -

DNA: TGTGCCAGCAGCTTAGGGGCGGAGCAGTTCTTC
CDR3: CASSLGAEQFF
size: -
V: TRBV7-9
J: TRBJ2-1
D: -

DNA: TGCGCCAGCAGCTTAGGACAGGGTGACGGTGGCTACACCTTC
CDR3: CASSLGQGDGGYTF
size: -
V: TRBV5-1
J: TRBJ1-2
D: TRBD1

DNA: TGCGCCAGCAGCCAAGTAACAGTACCCTACGAGCAGTACTTC
CDR3: CASSQVTVPYEQYF
size: -
V: TRBV4-1
J: TRBJ2-7
D: -

DNA: TGTGCCAGCAGCCCGAGGACAGCTGGAAACACCATATATTTT
CDR3: CASSPRTAGNTIYF
size: -
V: TRBV11-2
J: TRBJ1-3
D: -

DNA: TGTGCCAGCAGCCTGACAGGTCTGTATGCAGTAGCTTTCTTT
CDR3: CASSLTGLYAVAFF
size: -
V: TRBV7-9
J: TRBJ1-1
D: -

DNA: TGTGCCAGCTCACCAGCCGGGGGTTTCGAGGGGACTGAAGCTTTCTTT
CDR3: CASSPAGGFEGTEAFF
size: once
V: TRBV18
J: TRBJ1-1
D: -

DNA: TGTGCCAGCAGTGAAACTGACAGGGTCGGCGAAAAACTGTTTTTT
CDR3: CASSETDRVGEKLFF
size: once
V: TRBV2
J: TRBJ1-4
D: TRBD1

DNA: TGTGCCAGCAGTTTGGGACACCTATACGAGCAGTACTTC
CDR3: CASSLGHLYEQYF
size: -
V: TRBV27
J: TRBJ2-7
D: -

DNA: TGTGCCAGCGAGGGGGCCGGGGGGGAAGATACGCAGTATTTT
CDR3: CASEGAGGEDTQYF
size: -
V: TRBV2
J: TRBJ2-3
D: -

DNA: TGTGCCAGCAGCCCAACGATGACAGGGGGCGGAGAGACCCAGTACTTC
CDR3: CASSPTMTGGGETQYF
size: -
V: TRBV7-8
J: TRBJ2-5
D: TRBD1

DNA: TGTGCCAGCAGCTTGCGACTAGTCTCCTACAATGAGCAGTTCTTC
CDR3: CASSLRLVSYNEQFF
size: few
V: TRBV7-8
J: TRBJ2-1
D: -

DNA: TGTGCCAGCAGCTTAGGGGACAGGCCGCGCTCAACTAATGAAAAACTGTTTTTT
CDR3: CASSLGDRPRSTNEKLFF
size: -
V: TRBV7-9
J: TRBJ1-4
D: TRBD1

DNA: TGTGCCAGCAGCTTAGTGGGGGGTCGTAATCAGCCCCAGCATTTT
CDR3: CASSLVGGRNQPQHF
size: -
V: TRBV7-2
J: TRBJ1-5
D: -

DNA: TGTGCCAGCAGCTTGAAGAGGACAGGGATGAACACTGAAGCTTTCTTT
CDR3: CASSLKRTGMNTEAFF
size: -
V: TRBV5-6
J: TRBJ1-1
D: TRBD1